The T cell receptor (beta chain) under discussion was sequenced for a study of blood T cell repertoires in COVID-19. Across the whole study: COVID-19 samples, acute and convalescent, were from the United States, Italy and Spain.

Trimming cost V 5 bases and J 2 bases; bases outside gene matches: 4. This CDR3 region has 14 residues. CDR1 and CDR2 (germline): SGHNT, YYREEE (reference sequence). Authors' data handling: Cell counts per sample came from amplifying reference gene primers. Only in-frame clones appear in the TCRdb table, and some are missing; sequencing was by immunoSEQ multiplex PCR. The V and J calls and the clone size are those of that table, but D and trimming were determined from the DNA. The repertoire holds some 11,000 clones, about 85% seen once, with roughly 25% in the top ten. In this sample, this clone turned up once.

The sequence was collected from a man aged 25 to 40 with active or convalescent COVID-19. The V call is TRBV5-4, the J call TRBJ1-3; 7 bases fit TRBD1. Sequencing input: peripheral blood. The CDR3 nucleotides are TGTGCCAGCAGTGCGCAGGGGGCTGGAAACACCATATATTTT. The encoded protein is CASSAQGAGNTIYF. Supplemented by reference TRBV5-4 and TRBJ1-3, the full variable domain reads ETGVTQSPTHLIKTRGQQVTLRCSSQSGHNTVSWYQQALGQGPQFIFQYYREEENGRGNFPPRFSGLQFPNYSSELNVNALELDDSALYLCASSAQGAGNTIYFGEGSWLTVV.